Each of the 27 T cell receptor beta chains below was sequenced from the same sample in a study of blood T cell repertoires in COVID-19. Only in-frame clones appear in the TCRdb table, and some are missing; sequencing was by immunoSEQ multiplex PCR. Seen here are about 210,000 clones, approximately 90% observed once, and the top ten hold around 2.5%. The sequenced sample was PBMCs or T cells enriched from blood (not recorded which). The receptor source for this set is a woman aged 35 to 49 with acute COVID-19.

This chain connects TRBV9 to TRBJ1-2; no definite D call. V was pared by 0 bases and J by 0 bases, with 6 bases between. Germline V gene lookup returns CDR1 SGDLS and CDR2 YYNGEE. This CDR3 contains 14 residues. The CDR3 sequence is CASSVGSANYGYTF. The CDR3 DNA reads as TGTGCCAGCAGCGTAGGCAGCGCTAACTATGGCTACACCTTC. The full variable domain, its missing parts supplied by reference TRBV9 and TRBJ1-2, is DSGVTQTPKHLITATGQRVTLRCSPRSGDLSVYWYQQSLDQGLQFLIQYYNGEERAKGNILERFSAQQFPDLHSELNLSSLELGDSALYFCASSVGSANYGYTFGSGTRLTVV.

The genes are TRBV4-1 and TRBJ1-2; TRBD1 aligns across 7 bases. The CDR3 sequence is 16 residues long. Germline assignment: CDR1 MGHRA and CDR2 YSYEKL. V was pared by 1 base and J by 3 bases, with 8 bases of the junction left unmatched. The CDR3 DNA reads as TGCGCCAGCAGCCAAGGACCCTCAGGGGGGCACTATGGCTACACCTTC. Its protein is CASSQGPSGGHYGYTF.

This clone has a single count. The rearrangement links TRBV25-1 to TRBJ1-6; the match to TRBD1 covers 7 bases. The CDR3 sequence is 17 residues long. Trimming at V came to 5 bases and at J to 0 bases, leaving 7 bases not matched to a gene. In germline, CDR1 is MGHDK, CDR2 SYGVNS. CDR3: CASSTTTGSSYNSPLHF. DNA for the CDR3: TGTGCCAGCAGTACTACGACAGGGAGCTCCTATAATTCACCCCTCCACTTT. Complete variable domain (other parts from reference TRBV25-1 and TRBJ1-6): EADIYQTPRYLVIGTGKKITLECSQTMGHDKMYWYQQDPGMELHLIHYSYGVNSTEKGDLSSESTVSRIRTEHFPLTLESARPSHTSQYLCASSTTTGSSYNSPLHFGNGTRLTVT.

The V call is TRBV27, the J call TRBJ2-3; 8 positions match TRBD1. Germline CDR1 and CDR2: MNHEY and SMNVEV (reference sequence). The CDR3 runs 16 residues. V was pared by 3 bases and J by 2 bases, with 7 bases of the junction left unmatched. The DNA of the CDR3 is TGTGCCAGCAGTTTCGGGGACAGGCTCCTCACAGATACGCAGTATTTT. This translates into CASSFGDRLLTDTQYF.

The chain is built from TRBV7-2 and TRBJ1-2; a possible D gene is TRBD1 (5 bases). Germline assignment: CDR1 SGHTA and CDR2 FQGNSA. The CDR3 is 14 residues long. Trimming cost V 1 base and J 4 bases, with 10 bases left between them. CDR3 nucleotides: TGTGCCAGCAGCTTAGATGCCGGGGGCTATGGCTACACCTTC. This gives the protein CASSLDAGGYGYTF.

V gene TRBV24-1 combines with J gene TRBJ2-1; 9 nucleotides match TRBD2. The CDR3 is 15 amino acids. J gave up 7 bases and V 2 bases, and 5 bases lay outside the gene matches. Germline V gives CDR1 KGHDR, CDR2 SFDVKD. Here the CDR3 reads CATSDSGTSWNEQFF. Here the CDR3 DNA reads TGTGCCACCAGTGATTCCGGGACTAGCTGGAATGAGCAGTTCTTC.

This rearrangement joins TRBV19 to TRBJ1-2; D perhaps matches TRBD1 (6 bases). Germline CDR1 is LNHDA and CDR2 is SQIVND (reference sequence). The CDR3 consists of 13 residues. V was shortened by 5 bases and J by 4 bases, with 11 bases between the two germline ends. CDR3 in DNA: TGTGCCAGTAGTCTCAGGGGTTCCTATGGCTACACCTTC. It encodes CASSLRGSYGYTF.

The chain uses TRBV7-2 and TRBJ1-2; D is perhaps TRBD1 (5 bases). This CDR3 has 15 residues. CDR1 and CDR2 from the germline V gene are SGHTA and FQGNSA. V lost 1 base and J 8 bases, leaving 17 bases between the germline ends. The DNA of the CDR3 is TGTGCCAGCAGCTTAGGCTTGGGGGGAATCAGGGGCTACACCTTC. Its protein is CASSLGLGGIRGYTF.

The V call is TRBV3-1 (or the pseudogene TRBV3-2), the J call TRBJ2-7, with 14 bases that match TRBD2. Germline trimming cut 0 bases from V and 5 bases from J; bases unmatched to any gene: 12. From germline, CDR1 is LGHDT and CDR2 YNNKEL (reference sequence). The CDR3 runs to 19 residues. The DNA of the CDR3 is TGTGCCAGCAGCCAAGATGGACTAGCGGGAGGTGTCCCTTTGAACGAGCAGTACGTC. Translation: CASSQDGLAGGVPLNEQYV.

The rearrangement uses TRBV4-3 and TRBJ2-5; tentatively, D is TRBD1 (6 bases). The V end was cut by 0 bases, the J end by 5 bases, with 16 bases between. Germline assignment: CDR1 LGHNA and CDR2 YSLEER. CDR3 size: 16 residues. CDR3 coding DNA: TGCGCCAGCAGCCAAGAAAACGGTATGGGGGCGGAGACCCAGTACTTC. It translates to CASSQENGMGAETQYF.

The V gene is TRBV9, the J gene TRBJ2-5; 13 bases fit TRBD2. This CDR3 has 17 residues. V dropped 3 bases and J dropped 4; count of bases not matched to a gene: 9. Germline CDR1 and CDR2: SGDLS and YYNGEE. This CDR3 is CASSARLAGGSGETQYF. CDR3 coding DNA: TGTGCCAGCAGCGCCCGACTAGCGGGGGGATCTGGAGAGACCCAGTACTTC.

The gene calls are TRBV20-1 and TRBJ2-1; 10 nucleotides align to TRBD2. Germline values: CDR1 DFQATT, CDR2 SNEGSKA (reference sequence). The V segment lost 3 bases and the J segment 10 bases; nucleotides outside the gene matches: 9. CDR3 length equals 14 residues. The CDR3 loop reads CSASKAGGPREQFF. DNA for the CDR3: TGCAGTGCTAGTAAAGCGGGGGGGCCCCGGGAGCAGTTCTTC.

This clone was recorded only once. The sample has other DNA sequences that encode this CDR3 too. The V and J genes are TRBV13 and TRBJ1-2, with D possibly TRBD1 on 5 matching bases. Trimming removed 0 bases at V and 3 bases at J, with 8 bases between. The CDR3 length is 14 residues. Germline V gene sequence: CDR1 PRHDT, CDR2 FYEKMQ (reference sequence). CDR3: CASSLGTGDYGYTF. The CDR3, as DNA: TGTGCCAGCAGCTTAGGTACGGGGGACTATGGCTACACCTTC. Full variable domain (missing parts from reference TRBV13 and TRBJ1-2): AAGVIQSPRHLIKEKRETATLKCYPIPRHDTVYWYQQGPGQDPQFLISFYEKMQSDKGSIPDRFSAQQFSDYHSELNMSSLELGDSALYFCASSLGTGDYGYTFGSGTRLTVV.

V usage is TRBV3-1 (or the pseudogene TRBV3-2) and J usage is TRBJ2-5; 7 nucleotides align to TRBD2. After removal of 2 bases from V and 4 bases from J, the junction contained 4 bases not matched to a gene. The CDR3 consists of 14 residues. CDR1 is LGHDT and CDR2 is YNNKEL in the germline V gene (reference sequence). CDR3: CASSQSAGRETQYF. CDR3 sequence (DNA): TGTGCCAGCAGCCAATCAGCGGGGAGAGAGACCCAGTACTTC.

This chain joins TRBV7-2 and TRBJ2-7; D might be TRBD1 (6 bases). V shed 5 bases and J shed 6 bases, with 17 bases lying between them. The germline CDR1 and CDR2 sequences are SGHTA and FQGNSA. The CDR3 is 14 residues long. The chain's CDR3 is CASSLTEGVGEQYF. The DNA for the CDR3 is TGTGCCAGCAGCCTGACAGAGGGGGTAGGCGAGCAGTACTTC.

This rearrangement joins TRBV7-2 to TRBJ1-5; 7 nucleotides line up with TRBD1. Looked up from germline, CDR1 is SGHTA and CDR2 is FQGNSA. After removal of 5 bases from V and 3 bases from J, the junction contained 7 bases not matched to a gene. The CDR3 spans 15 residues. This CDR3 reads CASSPGQDVNQPQHF. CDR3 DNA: TGTGCCAGCAGCCCCGGACAGGATGTCAATCAGCCCCAGCATTTT. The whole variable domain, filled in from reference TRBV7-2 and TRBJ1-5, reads GAGVSQSPSNKVTEKGKDVELRCDPISGHTALYWYRQSLGQGLEFLIYFQGNSAPDKSGLPSDRFSAERTGGSVSTLTIQRTQQEDSAVYLCASSPGQDVNQPQHFGDGTRLSIL.

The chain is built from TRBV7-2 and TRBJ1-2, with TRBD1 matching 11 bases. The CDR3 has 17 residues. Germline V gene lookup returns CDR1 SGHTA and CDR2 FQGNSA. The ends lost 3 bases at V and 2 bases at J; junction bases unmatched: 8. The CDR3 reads CASSFSPGTGGNYGYTF. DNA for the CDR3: TGTGCCAGCAGCTTCAGCCCGGGGACAGGGGGAAACTATGGCTACACCTTC.

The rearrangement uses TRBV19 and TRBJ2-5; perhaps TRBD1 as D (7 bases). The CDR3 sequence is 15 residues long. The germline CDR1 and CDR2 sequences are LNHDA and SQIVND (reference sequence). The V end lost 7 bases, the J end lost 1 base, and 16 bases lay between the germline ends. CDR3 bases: TGTGCCAGTAACTCCCGGAGGGACAGCCAAGAGACCCAGTACTTC. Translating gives CASNSRRDSQETQYF.

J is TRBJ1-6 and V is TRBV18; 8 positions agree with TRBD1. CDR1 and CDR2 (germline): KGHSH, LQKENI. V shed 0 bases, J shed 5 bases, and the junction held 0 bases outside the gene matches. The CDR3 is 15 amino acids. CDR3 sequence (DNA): TGTGCCAGCTCACCACCACAGGGGGATAATTCACCCCTCCACTTT. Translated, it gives CASSPPQGDNSPLHF.

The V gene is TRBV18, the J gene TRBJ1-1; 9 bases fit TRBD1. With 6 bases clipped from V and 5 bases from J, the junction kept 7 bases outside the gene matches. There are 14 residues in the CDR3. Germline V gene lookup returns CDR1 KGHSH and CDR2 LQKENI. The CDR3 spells CASSPSDRGTEAFF. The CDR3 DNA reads TGTGCCAGCTCTCCCTCGGACAGGGGAACTGAAGCTTTCTTT.

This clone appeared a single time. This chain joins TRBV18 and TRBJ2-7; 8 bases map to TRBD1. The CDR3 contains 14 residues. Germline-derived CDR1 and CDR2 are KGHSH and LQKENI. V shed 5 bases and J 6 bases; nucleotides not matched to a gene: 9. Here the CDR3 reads CASSLTGARGEQYF. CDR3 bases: TGTGCCAGCTCATTGACAGGGGCCAGGGGCGAGCAGTACTTC.

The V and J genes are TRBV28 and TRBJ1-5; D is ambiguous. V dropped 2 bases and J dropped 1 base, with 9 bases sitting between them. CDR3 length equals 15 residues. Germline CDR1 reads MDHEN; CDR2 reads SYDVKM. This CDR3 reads CASSLEGMSNQPQHF. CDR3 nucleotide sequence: TGTGCCAGCAGTTTAGAGGGTATGAGCAATCAGCCCCAGCATTTT.

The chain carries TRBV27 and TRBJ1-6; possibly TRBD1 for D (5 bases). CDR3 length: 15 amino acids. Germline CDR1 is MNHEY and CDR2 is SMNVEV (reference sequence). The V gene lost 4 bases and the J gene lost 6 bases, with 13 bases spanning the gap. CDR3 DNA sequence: TGTGCCAGCAGTTCCAGGGATGGTGGTAATTCACCCCTCCACTTT. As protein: CASSSRDGGNSPLHF.

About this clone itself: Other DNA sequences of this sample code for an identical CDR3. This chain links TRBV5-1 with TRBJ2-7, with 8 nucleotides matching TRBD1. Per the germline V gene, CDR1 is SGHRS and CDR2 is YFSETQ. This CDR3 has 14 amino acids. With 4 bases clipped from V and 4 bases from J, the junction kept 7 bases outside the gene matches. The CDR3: CASSPGQGPYEQYF. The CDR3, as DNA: TGCGCCAGCAGCCCCGGACAGGGCCCATACGAGCAGTACTTC.

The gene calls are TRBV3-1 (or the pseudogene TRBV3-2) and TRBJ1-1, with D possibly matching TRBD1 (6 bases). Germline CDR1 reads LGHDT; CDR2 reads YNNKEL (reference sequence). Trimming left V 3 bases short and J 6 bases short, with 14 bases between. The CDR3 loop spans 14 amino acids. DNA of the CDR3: TGTGCCAGCAGCCAGAACAGGGTTGGCGCTGAAGCTTTCTTT. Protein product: CASSQNRVGAEAFF.

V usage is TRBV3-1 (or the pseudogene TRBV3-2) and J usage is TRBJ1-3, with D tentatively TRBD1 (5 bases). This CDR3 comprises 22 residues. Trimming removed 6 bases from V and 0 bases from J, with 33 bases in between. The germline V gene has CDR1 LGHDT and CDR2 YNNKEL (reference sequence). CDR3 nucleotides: TGTGCCAGCAGTCTGAGAGGGAGCCGGAGGGTGGGGGGAACAAACTCTGGAAACACCATATATTTT. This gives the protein CASSLRGSRRVGGTNSGNTIYF.

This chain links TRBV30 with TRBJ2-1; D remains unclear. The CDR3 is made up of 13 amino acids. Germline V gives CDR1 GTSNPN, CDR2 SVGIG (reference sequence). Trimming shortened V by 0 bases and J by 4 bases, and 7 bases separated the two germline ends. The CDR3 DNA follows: TGTGCCTGGAGTGTAACTCAATACAATGAGCAGTTCTTC. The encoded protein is CAWSVTQYNEQFF.